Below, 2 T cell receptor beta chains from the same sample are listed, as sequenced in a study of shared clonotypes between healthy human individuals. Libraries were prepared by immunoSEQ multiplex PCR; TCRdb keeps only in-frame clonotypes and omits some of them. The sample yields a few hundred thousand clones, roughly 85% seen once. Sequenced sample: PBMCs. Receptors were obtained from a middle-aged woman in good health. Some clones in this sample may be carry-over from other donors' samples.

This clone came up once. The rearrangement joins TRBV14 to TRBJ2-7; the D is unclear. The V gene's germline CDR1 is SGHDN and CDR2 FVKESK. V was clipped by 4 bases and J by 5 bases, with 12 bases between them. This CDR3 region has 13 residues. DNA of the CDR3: TGTGCCAGCAGCCTAGCTGGCCTGGACGAGCAGTACTTC. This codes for CASSLAGLDEQYF.

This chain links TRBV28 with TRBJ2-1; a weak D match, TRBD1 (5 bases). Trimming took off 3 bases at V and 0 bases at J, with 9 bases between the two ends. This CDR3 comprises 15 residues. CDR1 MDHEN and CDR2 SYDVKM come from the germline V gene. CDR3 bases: TGTGCCAGCAGTTTGGGCCAGGGCTCCTACAATGAGCAGTTCTTC. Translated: CASSLGQGSYNEQFF.